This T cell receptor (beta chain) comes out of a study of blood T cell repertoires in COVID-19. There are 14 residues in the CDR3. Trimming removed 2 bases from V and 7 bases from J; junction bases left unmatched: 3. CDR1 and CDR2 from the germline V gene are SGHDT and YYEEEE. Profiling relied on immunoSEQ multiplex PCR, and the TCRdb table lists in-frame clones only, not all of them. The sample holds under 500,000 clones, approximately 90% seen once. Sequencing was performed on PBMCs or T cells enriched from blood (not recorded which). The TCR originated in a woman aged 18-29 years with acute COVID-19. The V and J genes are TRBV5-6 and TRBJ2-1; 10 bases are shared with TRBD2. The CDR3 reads CASSLAGGGNEQFF. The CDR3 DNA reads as TGTGCCAGCAGCTTAGCGGGAGGGGGTAATGAGCAGTTCTTC.